A single sample is the source of the 18 T cell receptor beta chains below, sequenced in a study of T cell changes during pregnancy in multiple sclerosis. The protocol was immunoSEQ multiplex PCR, while the TCRdb copy is restricted to in-frame clones and leaves out a portion. Of about 80,000 clones listed, about 90% are singletons. Sequencing was performed on peripheral blood, taken before pregnancy. These receptors were obtained from a female donor with multiple sclerosis, enrolled in a pregnancy study.

The rearrangement links TRBV7-2 to TRBJ2-7; tentative D call: TRBD2 (5 bases). This CDR3 is built from 16 residues. Deletions cut 3 bases from V and 0 bases from J, with 15 bases between. CDR1 and CDR2 from the germline V gene are SGHTA and FQGNSA. Written as DNA, the CDR3 is TGTGCCAGCAGCTTCCCGGAGCGGCGGGCCTCCTACGAGCAGTACTTC. It translates to CASSFPERRASYEQYF.

The sample holds one count of this clone. CDR3 nucleotide sequence: TGCGCCAGCAGCCTCGACCGGACTAGCGGGAATGAGCAGTTCTTC. This sequence encodes CASSLDRTSGNEQFF. The chain has TRBV5-1 and TRBJ2-1; 11 nucleotides line up with TRBD2. V lost 4 bases to trimming and J lost 7 bases; unmatched junction nucleotides: 7. Per germline, CDR1 SGHRS and CDR2 YFSETQ. The CDR3 covers 15 residues.

This rearrangement joins TRBV28 to TRBJ2-1; D ambiguous. Germline V gene sequence: CDR1 MDHEN, CDR2 SYDVKM. The germline V and J ends were trimmed by 1 base and 9 bases, with 13 bases remaining between them. The CDR3 has 14 residues. The CDR3 DNA reads TGTGCCAGCAGTTTATCGTCCAGGTTTCGTGAGCAGTTCTTC. Protein: CASSLSSRFREQFF.

V usage is TRBV5-4 and J usage is TRBJ1-1; weak D call: TRBD1 (6 bases). CDR3 length: 14 amino acids. Germline V CDR1 and CDR2: SGHNT, YYREEE (reference sequence). Trimming cost V 9 bases and J 4 bases, with 19 bases left between them. The CDR3 sequence: CATTTGPVGTEAFF. In nucleotides, the CDR3 is TGTGCCACCACTACAGGGCCGGTGGGCACTGAAGCTTTCTTT. The full variable domain, in which reference TRBV5-4 and TRBJ1-1 provide the parts outside the CDR3, is ETGVTQSPTHLIKTRGQQVTLRCSSQSGHNTVSWYQQALGQGPQFIFQYYREEENGRGNFPPRFSGLQFPNYSSELNVNALELDDSALYLCATTTGPVGTEAFFGQGTRLTVV.

This chain joins TRBV4-1 and TRBJ2-4, with D possibly matching TRBD1 (6 bases). The germline V gene has CDR1 MGHRA and CDR2 YSYEKL. The CDR3 is 18 residues long. V was pared by 1 base and J by 8 bases, with 24 bases between. The CDR3 DNA is TGCGCCAGCAGCCAAGTATGGGGGCCCCCTGAAAGGAGCCACATTCAGTACTTC. Encoded protein: CASSQVWGPPERSHIQYF.

The genes are TRBV14 and TRBJ2-5, with TRBD1 matching 8 bases. Germline CDR1 SGHDN, CDR2 FVKESK. Trimming removed 1 base from V and 1 base from J; junction bases left unmatched: 5. The CDR3 length is 16 residues. CDR3 DNA sequence: TGTGCCAGCAGCCAAGTGGGGACAGGAATCCAAGAGACCCAGTACTTC. This encodes CASSQVGTGIQETQYF.

The chain recombines TRBV5-4 with TRBJ2-3; 8 bases are shared with TRBD1. CDR3 length: 15 residues. The junction had 10 bases not matched to a gene; V was cut back by 6 bases and J by 4 bases. Germline V gene data show CDR1 as SGHNT and CDR2 as YYREEE (reference sequence). The CDR3, as DNA: TGTGCCAGCACCCCAGGGGGCACCGTGTCAGATACGCAGTATTTT. It is translated as CASTPGGTVSDTQYF. The full variable domain, in which reference TRBV5-4 and TRBJ2-3 provide the parts outside the CDR3, is ETGVTQSPTHLIKTRGQQVTLRCSSQSGHNTVSWYQQALGQGPQFIFQYYREEENGRGNFPPRFSGLQFPNYSSELNVNALELDDSALYLCASTPGGTVSDTQYFGPGTRLTVL.

This chain links TRBV5-4 with TRBJ1-2, with D possibly TRBD1 on 6 matching bases. Germline V gene sequence: CDR1 SGHNT, CDR2 YYREEE (reference sequence). The V and J ends lost 3 bases and 4 bases respectively, with 22 bases between them. This CDR3 spans 17 amino acids. CDR3 in amino acids: CASSSNPAGGAGYGYTF. The CDR3 bases are TGTGCCAGCAGCTCGAATCCCGCGGGGGGCGCGGGCTATGGCTACACCTTC.

This chain joins TRBV18 and TRBJ1-1; D might be TRBD1 (5 bases). Trimming stripped 2 bases from V and 2 bases from J, with 18 bases between. The length of the CDR3 is 17 residues. Germline V lookup: CDR1 KGHSH, CDR2 LQKENI. The CDR3 nucleotides read TGTGCCAGCTCACCATCTTTTAGGGGCGGACTAAACACTGAAGCTTTCTTT. Residues: CASSPSFRGGLNTEAFF.

V is TRBV11-2 and J is TRBJ2-7; 10 bases align to TRBD2. CDR1 and CDR2 from the germline V gene are SGHAT and FQNNGV. This CDR3 has 16 amino acids. V dropped 5 bases and J dropped 0; count of bases not matched to a gene: 7. CDR3 amino acids: CASSKTGTSVSYEQYF. The CDR3 DNA reads as TGTGCCAGCAGCAAGACCGGGACTAGCGTCTCCTACGAGCAGTACTTC.

The chain employs TRBV28 and TRBJ2-7; TRBD1 matches at 9 bases. After removal of 6 bases from V and 6 bases from J, the junction contained 12 bases not matched to a gene. There are 15 residues in the CDR3. CDR1 is MDHEN and CDR2 is SYDVKM in the germline V gene. The CDR3 DNA is TGTGCCAGCAGGGCCGGGACAGGGTGGGGGTCCGAGCAGTACTTC. It specifies CASRAGTGWGSEQYF.

V usage is TRBV6-5 and J usage is TRBJ1-1; D is uncertain. Trimming left V 3 bases short and J 0 bases short, with 8 bases between. Germline-derived CDR1 and CDR2 are MNHEY and SVGAGI. This CDR3 spans 14 amino acids. The CDR3 loop is CASSYNGMNTEAFF. DNA of the CDR3: TGTGCCAGCAGTTATAACGGGATGAACACTGAAGCTTTCTTT.

The chain has TRBV5-4 and TRBJ2-5; 14 nucleotides agree with TRBD2. The CDR3 covers 18 residues. Losses at the gene ends were 3 bases for V and 2 bases for J; bases not matched to a gene: 9. CDR1 SGHNT and CDR2 YYREEE come from the germline V gene (reference sequence). The CDR3 DNA sequence: TGTGCCAGCAGCTCCAGGACTAGCGGGAGGAGACGGCAAGAGACCCAGTACTTC. This translates into CASSSRTSGRRRQETQYF. Filled out from reference TRBV5-4 and TRBJ2-5, the complete variable domain reads ETGVTQSPTHLIKTRGQQVTLRCSSQSGHNTVSWYQQALGQGPQFIFQYYREEENGRGNFPPRFSGLQFPNYSSELNVNALELDDSALYLCASSSRTSGRRRQETQYFGPGTRLLVL.

V and J are TRBV6-6 and TRBJ1-5; TRBD1 might be the D (5 bases). The CDR3 length is 13 residues. V lost 3 bases and J 5 bases, leaving 8 bases between the germline ends. The germline V gene encodes CDR1 MNHNY and CDR2 SVGAGI (reference sequence). Written as DNA, the CDR3 is TGTGCCAGCAGTTATACGGGGGATCAGCCCCAGCATTTT. As protein: CASSYTGDQPQHF.

The J gene is TRBJ1-4, the V gene TRBV6-5; D remains ambiguous. The CDR3 consists of 13 residues. V lost 4 bases and J 8 bases, leaving 11 bases between the germline ends. CDR1 is MNHEY, CDR2 SVGAGI, per germline. The CDR3 DNA sequence: TGTGCCAGCAGTTTTCTTAGTCGGGAAAAACTGTTTTTT. Translating it yields CASSFLSREKLFF.

In DNA, the CDR3 is TGTGCCAGCAGTGAATTAGTGGGACAGGGGGACACCATATATTTT. As protein: CASSELVGQGDTIYF. The V and J genes are TRBV6-1 and TRBJ1-3; the match to TRBD1 covers 11 bases. The CDR3 is 15 amino acids. Germline loops: CDR1 MNHNS, CDR2 SASEGT. Germline trimming cut 2 bases from V and 8 bases from J; bases unmatched to any gene: 5.

This clone appeared once. V is TRBV30 and J is TRBJ1-4; a possible D gene is TRBD1 (6 bases). The CDR3 is 13 residues long. V shed 7 bases and J shed 2 bases, with 11 bases lying between them. Per germline, CDR1 GTSNPN and CDR2 SVGIG (reference sequence). As DNA, the CDR3 is TGTGCCTCCAACAGGGATACTAATGAAAAACTGTTTTTT. Protein sequence: CASNRDTNEKLFF.

V usage is TRBV6-5 and J usage is TRBJ2-7; the D gene is possibly TRBD2 (5 bases). Trimming removed 3 bases from V and 2 bases from J, with 11 bases in between. This CDR3 has 14 amino acids. Germline CDR1 MNHEY, CDR2 SVGAGI. The DNA of the CDR3 is TGTGCCAGCAGTTATTCTAGCCGGGCCTACGAGCAGTACTTC. Its translation is CASSYSSRAYEQYF.